These T cell receptor beta chains were read from a single sample in a study of regulatory T cells in long-lasting Graves disease. One entry per CDR3 protein results from TCRdb running MiXCR on the multiplex PCR reads. The sample holds about 320,000 distinct CDR3 sequences, 15% to 20% seen once. Source: peripheral blood mononuclear cells (PBMCs), taken at new diagnosis, from a patient treated with antithyroid drugs. These receptors were obtained from a female donor with Graves disease. Each CDR3 is given with its conserved first and last residue. Fields, in order: J gene, V gene, clone size, D gene, CDR3 DNA, CDR3 protein. D genes are given only for firm matches. Only part of the rows carry a size: once, few, many, or a class if the clone is expanded.

j_gene: TRBJ1-1
v_gene: TRBV30
abundance: NA
d_gene: NA
CDR3nt: TGTGCCTGGAGTCCCCGTGGGGGCCGGGATACTGAAGCTTTCTTT
CDR3aa: CAWSPRGGRDTEAFF

j_gene: TRBJ1-3
v_gene: TRBV5-4
abundance: many
d_gene: TRBD1
CDR3nt: TGTGCCAGCAGCAGAGGACAGGGGGGAGGAAACACCATATATTTT
CDR3aa: CASSRGQGGGNTIYF

j_gene: TRBJ2-7
v_gene: TRBV10-1
abundance: NA
d_gene: NA
CDR3nt: TGCGCCAGCAGTGAGAAAGCCCTAGCTGGAGAGCAGTACTTC
CDR3aa: CASSEKALAGEQYF

j_gene: TRBJ2-2
v_gene: TRBV4-2
abundance: few
d_gene: TRBD2
CDR3nt: TGTGCCAGCAGCCCAGCGGTCAGCGGGAGGACCGGGGAGCTGTTTTTT
CDR3aa: CASSPAVSGRTGELFF

j_gene: TRBJ1-2
v_gene: TRBV5-6
abundance: few
d_gene: NA
CDR3nt: TGTGCCAGCAGCTTTCAGACAGTGAGGTCCGAAGGCTACACCTTC
CDR3aa: CASSFQTVRSEGYTF

j_gene: TRBJ1-4
v_gene: TRBV6-1
abundance: many
d_gene: TRBD1
CDR3nt: TGTGCCAGCAGACCGACAGGGGGCCATGAAAAACTGTTTTTT
CDR3aa: CASRPTGGHEKLFF

j_gene: TRBJ2-1
v_gene: TRBV5-1
abundance: many
d_gene: TRBD2
CDR3nt: TGCGCCAGCAGCTGGGGGGGGATTACCAGGGCCTACAATGAGCAGTTCTTC
CDR3aa: CASSWGGITRAYNEQFF

j_gene: TRBJ2-7
v_gene: TRBV5-1
abundance: many
d_gene: TRBD1
CDR3nt: TGCGCCAGCAGCACGGGACAGGGGGTCTATGGCGAGCAGTACTTC
CDR3aa: CASSTGQGVYGEQYF

j_gene: TRBJ2-5
v_gene: TRBV3-1
abundance: many
d_gene: NA
CDR3nt: TGTGCCAGCAGCCATTCTACCACAGGCCGCCAAGAGACCCAGTACTTC
CDR3aa: CASSHSTTGRQETQYF

j_gene: TRBJ2-7
v_gene: TRBV28
abundance: many
d_gene: NA
CDR3nt: TGTGCCAGCACACCGGGACTCCCCACCTACGAGCAGTACTTC
CDR3aa: CASTPGLPTYEQYF

j_gene: TRBJ1-1
v_gene: TRBV20-1
abundance: many
d_gene: NA
CDR3nt: TGCAGTGCTAGAGATCCTTTTTCAGGGGACACTGAAGCTTTCTTT
CDR3aa: CSARDPFSGDTEAFF

j_gene: TRBJ1-4
v_gene: TRBV6-1
abundance: many
d_gene: NA
CDR3nt: TGTGCCAGCAGACGGACAGTTAATGAAAAACTGTTTTTT
CDR3aa: CASRRTVNEKLFF

j_gene: TRBJ2-1
v_gene: TRBV19
abundance: many
d_gene: NA
CDR3nt: TGTGCCAGTAGGGATACTCCCAGCTCCTACAATGAGCAGTTCTTC
CDR3aa: CASRDTPSSYNEQFF

j_gene: TRBJ1-6
v_gene: TRBV28
abundance: many
d_gene: TRBD1
CDR3nt: TGTGCCACCCGACCTGGACGACAGGGCTCCTATAATTCACCCCTCCACTTT
CDR3aa: CATRPGRQGSYNSPLHF

j_gene: TRBJ2-1
v_gene: TRBV6-1
abundance: NA
d_gene: TRBD2
CDR3nt: TGTGCCAGCAGTGAAGCACACCCTACTAGCGGAAAGCAGTTCTTC
CDR3aa: CASSEAHPTSGKQFF

j_gene: TRBJ2-5
v_gene: TRBV2
abundance: many
d_gene: NA
CDR3nt: TGTGCCAGCAGTGAGAGGGAGTTCATCCAAGAGACCCAGTACTTC
CDR3aa: CASSEREFIQETQYF